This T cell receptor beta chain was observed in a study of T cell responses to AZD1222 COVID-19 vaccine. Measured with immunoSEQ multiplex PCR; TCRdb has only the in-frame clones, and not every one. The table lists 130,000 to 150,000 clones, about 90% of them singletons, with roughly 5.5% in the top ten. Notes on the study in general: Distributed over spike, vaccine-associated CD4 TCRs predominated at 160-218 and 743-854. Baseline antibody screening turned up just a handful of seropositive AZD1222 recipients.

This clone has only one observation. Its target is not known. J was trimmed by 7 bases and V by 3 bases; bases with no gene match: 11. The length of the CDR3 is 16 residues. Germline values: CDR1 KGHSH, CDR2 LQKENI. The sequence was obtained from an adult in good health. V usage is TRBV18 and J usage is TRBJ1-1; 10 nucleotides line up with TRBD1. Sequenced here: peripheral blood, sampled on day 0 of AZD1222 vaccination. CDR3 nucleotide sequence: TGTGCCAGCTCACCTACTATGATGGGACAGGGGCTTGAAGCTTTCTTT. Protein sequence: CASSPTMMGQGLEAFF.